The 30 T cell receptor beta chains listed next were all sequenced from one sample in a study of blood T cells in healthy people across ages (dated by TCRdb to the mid-2010s). The library was generated by 5' RACE. Sequencing was performed on an Illumina HiSeq 2500. A second PCR of roughly 6 to 11 cycles was run with a J-beta primer mix and a sample-barcoded 5' primer. The public reads were quality trimmed at Q25 with fastp and then assembled into clones with MiXCR by TCRdb, keeping productive beta chains. Every entry covers one CDR3 protein and lists the most common genes and DNA from its rows. The sample table holds about 1.6 million distinct CDR3 sequences, of which 34% were seen once. 11% of the sample rests with the top ten. Specimen: blood. Receptor source: a woman in her twenties or thirties in good health.

The V and J genes are TRBV7-9 and TRBJ2-3; no firm D call. The length of the CDR3 is 15 residues. The ends were cut back, 5 bases at V and 4 bases at J, with 16 bases in the middle. The germline V gene encodes CDR1 SEHNR and CDR2 FQNEAQ (reference sequence). The CDR3 region has the DNA TGTGCCAGCAGCCGTGGAACGGTTGGGCCAGATACGCAGTATTTT. Translated: CASSRGTVGPDTQYF. Full variable domain (outside the CDR3, taken from reference TRBV7-9 and TRBJ2-3): DTGVSQNPRHKITKRGQNVTFRCDPISEHNRLYWYRQTLGQGPEFLTYFQNEAQLEKSRLLSDRFSAERPKGSFSTLEIQRTEQGDSAMYLCASSRGTVGPDTQYFGPGTRLTVL.

The gene calls are TRBV6-5 and TRBJ1-2, with D maybe TRBD1 (5 bases). V gave up 0 bases and J gave up 8 bases, with 19 bases separating them. There are 16 residues in the CDR3. CDR1 is MNHEY and CDR2 is SVGAGI in the germline V gene. CDR3 DNA: TGTGCCAGCAGTTACTCGGCGGTCAGGGTAGCGGAGGGCTACACCTTC. This gives the protein CASSYSAVRVAEGYTF.

The J gene is TRBJ2-2, the V gene TRBV2; D call uncertain. The CDR3 length is 16 residues. Trimming pared 3 bases from V and 4 bases from J, leaving 15 bases between. In germline, CDR1 is SNHLY, CDR2 FYNNEI. The chain's CDR3 is CASSEAPARVTGELFF. For the CDR3, the DNA is TGTGCCAGCAGTGAGGCGCCGGCTCGCGTCACCGGGGAGCTGTTTTTT.

This clonotype was recorded many times. This chain joins TRBV5-5 and TRBJ1-1; the D is unclear. This CDR3 comprises 13 residues. Germline-derived CDR1 and CDR2 are SGHKS and YYEKEE (reference sequence). V lost 6 bases and J 1 base, leaving 10 bases between the germline ends. This CDR3 reads CASTSGPNTEAFF. The CDR3 nucleotides are TGTGCCAGCACCTCAGGTCCGAACACTGAAGCTTTCTTT.

This sequence joins TRBV27 and TRBJ2-7; D not certain. The CDR3 consists of 16 residues. CDR1 MNHEY and CDR2 SMNVEV come from the germline V gene (reference sequence). Trimming left V 3 bases short and J 4 bases short, with 19 bases between. DNA of the CDR3: TGTGCCAGCAGTTTCAAAGGAAATAGCCCGAGTTACGAGCAGTACTTC. This codes for CASSFKGNSPSYEQYF.

CDR3 sequence (DNA): TGTGCCAGCAGCTTAAAGACAGGGGTAGATGAAAAACTGTTTTTT. Translation gives CASSLKTGVDEKLFF. The chain combines TRBV3-1 with TRBJ1-4, with 8 bases aligning to TRBD1. This CDR3 spans 15 amino acids. The J segment lost 6 bases and the V segment lost 5 bases, leaving 8 bases of the junction unmatched. CDR1 LGHDT and CDR2 YNNKEL come from the germline V gene (reference sequence).

J is TRBJ1-5 and V is TRBV12-3 or TRBV12-4; possible D gene TRBD1, 5 bases. The CDR3 is made up of 13 amino acids. V dropped 6 bases and J dropped 4 bases, with 10 bases sitting between them. The CDR3 nucleotides read TGTGCCAGCAGGGGTGGGACGAATCAGCCCCAGCATTTT. This gives the protein CASRGGTNQPQHF.

The CDR3 region is CASSQERYSTDTQYF. The CDR3 bases are TGCGCCAGCAGCCAAGAGCGGTATAGCACAGATACGCAGTATTTT. This rearrangement joins TRBV4-3 to TRBJ2-3; D remains unclear. The CDR3 consists of 15 residues. Trimming left V 0 bases short and J 0 bases short, with 7 bases between. Germline CDR1 LGHNA, CDR2 YSLEER.

This clonotype showed up just a few times. The V and J genes are TRBV12-3 or TRBV12-4 and TRBJ1-1; D is uncertain. Trimming removed 2 bases from V and 0 bases from J, with 7 bases in between. This CDR3 region has 14 residues. The CDR3 nucleotides read TGTGCCAGCAGTTTACTGAAAATGAACACTGAAGCTTTCTTT. This gives the protein CASSLLKMNTEAFF.

This clonotype was recorded many times. The genes are TRBV27 and TRBJ2-7, with unresolved D. The CDR3 is made up of 14 amino acids. CDR1 is MNHEY and CDR2 is SMNVEV in the germline V gene (reference sequence). The V and J ends lost 6 bases and 0 bases respectively, with 12 bases between them. The CDR3 DNA follows: TGTGCCAGCAGCTTGTCTGTAGGCTCCTACGAGCAGTACTTC. This sequence encodes CASSLSVGSYEQYF.

The gene calls are TRBV5-5 and TRBJ2-5; D perhaps matches TRBD2 (6 bases). The CDR3 sequence is 15 residues long. V lost 4 bases, J lost 1 base, and 14 bases lay in between. From germline, CDR1 is SGHKS and CDR2 YYEKEE (reference sequence). The CDR3 loop is CASSRGSKVQETQYF. CDR3 sequence (DNA): TGTGCCAGCAGCCGGGGGTCCAAGGTCCAAGAGACCCAGTACTTC.

This clonotype was counted a few times. This chain uses TRBV5-6 with TRBJ2-7; D is uncertain. V was clipped by 4 bases and J by 5 bases, with 10 bases between them. The CDR3 loop spans 12 amino acids. Germline CDR1 SGHDT, CDR2 YYEEEE. Here the CDR3 reads CASSRMENEQYF. CDR3 DNA: TGTGCCAGCAGCCGGATGGAGAACGAGCAGTACTTC. Combining the CDR3 with reference TRBV5-6 and TRBJ2-7 gives the whole variable domain DAGVTQSPTHLIKTRGQQVTLRCSPKSGHDTVSWYQQALGQGPQFIFQYYEEEERQRGNFPDRFSGHQFPNYSSELNVNALLLGDSALYLCASSRMENEQYFGPGTRLTVT.

The rearrangement links TRBV21-1 to TRBJ2-1; the D call of TRBD2 is as the table states it, not checked on the DNA. TRBV21-1 is a documented pseudogene. The CDR3 spans 18 residues. The DNA for the CDR3 is TGTGCCAGCAGCAAAGTAGGGCCTGATGGACTAGCGTACAATGAGCGGTTCTTC. Translated, it gives CASSKVGPDGLAYNERFF.

The J gene is TRBJ2-7, the V gene TRBV6-1, with D possibly matching TRBD1 (6 bases). Germline V gene lookup returns CDR1 MNHNS and CDR2 SASEGT. Trimming took off 4 bases at V and 2 bases at J, with 18 bases between the two ends. The CDR3 is 16 amino acids. The CDR3 coding sequence is TGTGCCAGCAGTGTGGGCAGGGGAAGATTCACCTACGAGCAGTACTTC. Protein: CASSVGRGRFTYEQYF.

The genes are TRBV10-2 and TRBJ2-3, with D unclear. Germline CDR1 WSHSY, CDR2 SAAADI. This CDR3 has 16 residues. The ends were cut back, 1 base at V and 0 bases at J, with 11 bases in the middle. CDR3 residues: CASSEYSGSSTDTQYF. CDR3 bases: TGCGCCAGCAGTGAGTATTCAGGCTCTAGCACAGATACGCAGTATTTT.

This sequence joins TRBV6-5 and TRBJ1-1; D remains ambiguous. With 0 bases removed from V and 4 bases from J, the gap between germline ends came to 15 bases. Germline-derived CDR1 and CDR2 are MNHEY and SVGAGI. CDR3 length: 16 residues. The CDR3 sequence is CASSYSSPGSGTEAFF. CDR3 DNA sequence: TGTGCCAGCAGTTACTCGAGTCCGGGATCCGGCACTGAAGCTTTCTTT.

The chain couples TRBV12-3 or TRBV12-4 to TRBJ2-4; 9 bases line up with TRBD2. The CDR3 consists of 19 residues. After removal of 5 bases from V and 0 bases from J, the junction contained 14 bases not matched to a gene. CDR3 sequence: CASSIGGTSLLAAKNIQYF. CDR3 bases: TGTGCCAGCAGTATAGGAGGGACTAGCTTGCTTGCAGCCAAAAACATTCAGTACTTC.

J is TRBJ2-1 and V is TRBV20-1, with 8 bases matching TRBD2. V lost 2 bases, J lost 4 bases, and 7 bases stayed unmatched. CDR1 and CDR2 (germline): DFQATT, SNEGSKA (reference sequence). The CDR3 length is 15 residues. The CDR3 DNA reads as TGCAGTGCTAGATGGCGGGAGGCACGATACAATGAGCAGTTCTTC. As protein: CSARWREARYNEQFF.

The rearrangement links TRBV7-9 to TRBJ2-5; TRBD2 aligns across 9 bases. The germline V gene has CDR1 SEHNR and CDR2 FQNEAQ (reference sequence). The V and J ends lost 3 bases and 2 bases, in that order; junction bases with no gene match: 7. CDR3 length equals 16 residues. CDR3 region: CASSFGAGGTQETQYF. The DNA of the CDR3 is TGTGCCAGCAGCTTTGGGGCGGGGGGGACTCAAGAGACCCAGTACTTC.

On this clonotype: One end of the junction is discordant with germline, which a read error may explain. This chain connects TRBV12-3 or TRBV12-4 to TRBJ2-1, with D perhaps matching TRBD1 (5 bases). This CDR3 has 14 residues. The CDR3, as DNA: TGTGCCAGCAGTTTAAGGGGCGACGGCAATGAGCGGTTCTTC. This encodes CASSLRGDGNERFF.

This chain connects TRBV7-9 to TRBJ1-2, with unresolved D. Germline CDR1 SEHNR, CDR2 FQNEAQ (reference sequence). The CDR3 has 16 amino acids. The ends were cut back, 1 base at V and 5 bases at J, with 17 bases in the middle. CDR3 nucleotides: TGTGCCAGCAGCTTAGAGGTGGCGGTTAATAAGTATGGCTACACCTTC. This gives the protein CASSLEVAVNKYGYTF.

This clonotype rates as medium-sized. The chain carries TRBV7-2 and TRBJ2-4, with D maybe TRBD2 (6 bases). The CDR3 runs to 16 residues. Trimming removed 5 bases from V and 0 bases from J, with 14 bases in between. Germline CDR1 is SGHTA and CDR2 is FQGNSA. DNA of the CDR3: TGTGCCAGCAGCCAGCCGGGGGAACTAGCCAAAAACATTCAGTACTTC. Amino acids: CASSQPGELAKNIQYF.

The rearrangement links TRBV15 to TRBJ1-5; TRBD1 agrees at 10 bases. The ends lost 4 bases at V and 7 bases at J; junction bases unmatched: 7. The CDR3 totals 15 residues. Germline loops: CDR1 LNHNV, CDR2 YYDKDF (reference sequence). This CDR3 is CATSTDRGPGQPQHF. CDR3 nucleotides: TGTGCCACCAGCACCGACAGGGGGCCGGGGCAGCCCCAGCATTTT.

This chain uses TRBV20-1 with TRBJ2-5, with no clear D. The CDR3 is 12 residues long. Trimming removed 4 bases at V and 7 bases at J, with 13 bases between. Germline loops: CDR1 DFQATT, CDR2 SNEGSKA (reference sequence). Here the CDR3 reads CSAKASKGTQYF. In DNA form, the CDR3 reads TGCAGTGCTAAGGCGTCCAAGGGGACCCAGTACTTC.

This clonotype was recorded a few times. The chain carries TRBV5-6 and TRBJ2-1, with 10 positions matching TRBD2. CDR3 length: 14 residues. The germline V gene has CDR1 SGHDT and CDR2 YYEEEE. Trimming cost V 5 bases and J 8 bases; bases outside gene matches: 7. CDR3 DNA sequence: TGTGCCAGCAGTCATAGCGGGGGGAGGGATGAGCAGTTCTTC. Translated, it gives CASSHSGGRDEQFF.

This clonotype appeared a single time. This chain connects TRBV7-2 to TRBJ2-7, with D perhaps matching TRBD2 (7 bases). Germline V gene data show CDR1 as SGHTA and CDR2 as FQGNSA. The CDR3 extends over 14 amino acids. The V end lost 1 base, the J end lost 9 bases, and 16 bases lay between the germline ends. Here the CDR3 DNA reads TGTGCCAGCAGCTTAGGGGGAGGGGGAGGCGGGCAGTACTTC. Its protein is CASSLGGGGGGQYF.

This clonotype was seen a few times. The genes are TRBV5-4 and TRBJ2-1; D is unresolved. The germline gives CDR1 SGHNT, CDR2 YYREEE (reference sequence). There are 15 residues in the CDR3. Deletions cut 2 bases from V and 6 bases from J, with 15 bases between. CDR3 nucleotide sequence: TGTGCCAGCAGCTTTGGCGGTATAGCCGGCAATGAGCAGTTCTTC. It yields the protein CASSFGGIAGNEQFF.

This clonotype was picked up a small number of times. The chain combines TRBV28 with TRBJ2-3; D assignment may be TRBD1 or TRBD2 (6 bases each). Trimming removed 11 bases from V and 4 bases from J, with 19 bases in between. The CDR3 spans 14 residues. CDR1 and CDR2 (germline): MDHEN, SYDVKM. The CDR3 reads CAARGTQVADTQYF. For the CDR3, the DNA is TGTGCCGCGAGGGGGACTCAGGTCGCAGATACGCAGTATTTT.

This clonotype was observed a single time. The rearrangement links TRBV20-1 to TRBJ2-1, with TRBD2 matching over 7 bases. The CDR3 runs to 16 residues. Per the germline V gene, CDR1 is DFQATT and CDR2 is SNEGSKA (reference sequence). V lost 0 bases, J lost 5 bases, and 10 bases stayed unmatched. The CDR3 loop reads CSARDPGGLQNNEQFF. The CDR3 DNA reads as TGCAGTGCTAGAGACCCGGGGGGTCTTCAAAACAATGAGCAGTTCTTC.

The CDR3 loop reads CASSEGQGGNYGYTF. The CDR3 DNA sequence: TGTGCCAGCAGTGAAGGACAGGGGGGAAACTATGGCTACACCTTC. The chain has TRBV6-1 and TRBJ1-2; 9 positions agree with TRBD1. Germline trimming cut 1 base from V and 2 bases from J; bases unmatched to any gene: 2. The CDR3 contains 15 residues. CDR1 is MNHNS and CDR2 is SASEGT in the germline V gene.